The clone carrying this TCR beta chain was counted ten times or more. The antigen remains undetermined. The data belong to a study of CD8 T cells in ankylosing spondylitis. The study, taken as a whole, reports: Clones linked to the disease showed a CD8+ phenotype. They occurred at relatively low frequencies in peripheral blood. Significantly higher representation of disease-linked clones was reported for matched ankylosing spondylitis synovial fluid. A TCR beta motif of fewer than ten highly homologous variants appeared characteristic of ankylosing spondylitis blood.

Scientists made TCR beta libraries using quantitative 5'-RACE with molecular barcodes. Using its own MiXCR run on the 5' RACE reads, TCRdb lists one record per CDR3 protein. This sample has under 200,000 distinct CDR3 sequences, with 9.8% found just once. The CDR3 spans 14 residues. In germline, CDR1 is SGHRS, CDR2 YFSETQ. Trimming shortened V by 7 bases and J by 3 bases, and 14 bases separated the two germline ends. The chain joins TRBV5-1 to TRBJ2-1; D is possibly TRBD2 (5 bases). The clonotype comes from a female donor with ankylosing spondylitis or in good health (not recorded which). Sequencing was carried out using blood, either unsorted or a sorted T cell fraction (not recorded which). CDR3 bases: TGCGCCAGCGGAGAGCGGAGCCTCTACAATGAGCAGTTCTTC. This sequence encodes CASGERSLYNEQFF. Variable domain in full (rest from reference TRBV5-1 and TRBJ2-1): KAGVTQTPRYLIKTRGQQVTLSCSPISGHRSVSWYQQTPGQGLQFLFEYFSETQRNKGNFPGRFSGRQFSNSRSEMNVSTLELGDSALYLCASGERSLYNEQFFGPGTRLTVL.